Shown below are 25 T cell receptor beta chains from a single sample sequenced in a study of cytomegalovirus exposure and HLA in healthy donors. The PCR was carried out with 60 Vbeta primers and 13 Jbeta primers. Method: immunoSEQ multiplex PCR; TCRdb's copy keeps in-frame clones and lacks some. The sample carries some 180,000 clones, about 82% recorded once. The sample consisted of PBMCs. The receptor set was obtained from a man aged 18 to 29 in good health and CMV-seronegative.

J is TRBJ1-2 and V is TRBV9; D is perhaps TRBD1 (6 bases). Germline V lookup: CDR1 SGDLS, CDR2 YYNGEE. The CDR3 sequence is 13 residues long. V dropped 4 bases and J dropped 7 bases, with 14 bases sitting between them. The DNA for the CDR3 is TGTGCCAGCAGCCTAGACAGGATTAGTGGCTACACCTTC. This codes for CASSLDRISGYTF.

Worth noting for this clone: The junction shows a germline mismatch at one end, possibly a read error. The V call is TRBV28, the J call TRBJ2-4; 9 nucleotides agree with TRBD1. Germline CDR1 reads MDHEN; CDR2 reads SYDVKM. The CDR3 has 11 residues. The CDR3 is CAISKTGGRDF. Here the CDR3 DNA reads TGTGCCATTTCAAAGACAGGGGGTAGGGACTTC. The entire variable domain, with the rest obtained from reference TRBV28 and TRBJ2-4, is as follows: DVKVTQSSRYLVKRTGEKVFLECVQDMDHENMFWYRQDPGLGLRLIYFSYDVKMKEKGDIPEGYSVSREKKERFSLILESASTNQTSMYLCAISKTGGRDFGAGTRLSVL.

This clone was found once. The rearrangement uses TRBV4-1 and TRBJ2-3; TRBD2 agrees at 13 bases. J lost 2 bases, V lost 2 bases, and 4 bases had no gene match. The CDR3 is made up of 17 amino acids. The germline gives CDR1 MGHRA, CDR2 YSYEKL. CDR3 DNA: TGCGCCAGCAGCCAATCGGGACTAGCGGGAAACACAGATACGCAGTATTTT. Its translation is CASSQSGLAGNTDTQYF.

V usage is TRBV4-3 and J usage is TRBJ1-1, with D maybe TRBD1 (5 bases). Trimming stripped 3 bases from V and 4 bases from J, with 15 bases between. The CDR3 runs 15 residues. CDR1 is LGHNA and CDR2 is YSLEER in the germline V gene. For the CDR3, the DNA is TGCGCCAGCAGCCACCCCCCGGGGGTTCCCACTGAAGCTTTCTTT. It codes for CASSHPPGVPTEAFF.

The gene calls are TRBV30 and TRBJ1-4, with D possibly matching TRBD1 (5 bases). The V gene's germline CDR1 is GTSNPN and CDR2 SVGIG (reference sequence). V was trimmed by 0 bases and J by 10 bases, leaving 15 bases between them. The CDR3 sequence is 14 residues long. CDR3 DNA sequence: TGTGCCTGGAGTGTAACCGCAGGGAACGGAAAACTGTTTTTT. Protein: CAWSVTAGNGKLFF.

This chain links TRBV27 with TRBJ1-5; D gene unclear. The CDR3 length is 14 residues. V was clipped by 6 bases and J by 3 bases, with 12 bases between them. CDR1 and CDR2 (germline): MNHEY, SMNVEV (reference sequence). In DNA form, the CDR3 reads TGTGCCAGCAGAGCCGTGGGCCTCAATCAGCCCCAGCATTTT. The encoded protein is CASRAVGLNQPQHF.

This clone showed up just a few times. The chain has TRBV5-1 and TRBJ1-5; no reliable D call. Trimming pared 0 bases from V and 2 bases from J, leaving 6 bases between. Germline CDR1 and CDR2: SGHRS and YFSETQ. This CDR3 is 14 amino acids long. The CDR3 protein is CASSLDGGNQPQHF. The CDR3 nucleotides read TGCGCCAGCAGCTTGGACGGGGGCAATCAGCCCCAGCATTTT. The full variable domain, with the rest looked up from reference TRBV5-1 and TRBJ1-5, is KAGVTQTPRYLIKTRGQQVTLSCSPISGHRSVSWYQQTPGQGLQFLFEYFSETQRNKGNFPGRFSGRQFSNSRSEMNVSTLELGDSALYLCASSLDGGNQPQHFGDGTRLSIL.

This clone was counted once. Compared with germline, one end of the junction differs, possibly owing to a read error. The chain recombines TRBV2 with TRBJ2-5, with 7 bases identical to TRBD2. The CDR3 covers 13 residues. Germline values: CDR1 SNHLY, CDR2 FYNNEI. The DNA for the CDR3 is TGTGCCAGCAGCACCAATGGGAGGGACGGACGGGACTTC. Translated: CASSTNGRDGRDF.

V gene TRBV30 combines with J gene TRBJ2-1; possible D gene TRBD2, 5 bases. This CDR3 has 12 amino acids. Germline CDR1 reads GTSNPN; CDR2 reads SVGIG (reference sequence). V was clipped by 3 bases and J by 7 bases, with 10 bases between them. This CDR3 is CAWSGSGNEQFF. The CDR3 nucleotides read TGTGCCTGGAGCGGGTCGGGGAATGAGCAGTTCTTC.

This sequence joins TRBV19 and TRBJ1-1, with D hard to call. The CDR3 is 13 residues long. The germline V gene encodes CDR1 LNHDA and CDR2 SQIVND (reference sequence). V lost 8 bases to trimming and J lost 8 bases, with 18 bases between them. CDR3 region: CASSSAGREEAFF. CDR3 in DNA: TGTGCCAGTTCGTCCGCCGGGAGGGAAGAAGCTTTCTTT.

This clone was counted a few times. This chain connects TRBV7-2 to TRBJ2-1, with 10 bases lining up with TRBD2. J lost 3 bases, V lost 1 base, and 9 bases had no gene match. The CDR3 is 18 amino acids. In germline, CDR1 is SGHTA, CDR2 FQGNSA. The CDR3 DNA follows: TGTGCCAGCAGCTTAGGACTAGCGGGCCATGGGCTCTACAATGAGCAGTTCTTC. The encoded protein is CASSLGLAGHGLYNEQFF.

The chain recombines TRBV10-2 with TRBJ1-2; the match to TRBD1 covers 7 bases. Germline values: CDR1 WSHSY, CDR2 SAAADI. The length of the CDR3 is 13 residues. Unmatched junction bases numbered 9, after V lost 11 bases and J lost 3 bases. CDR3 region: CAVEGAQDYGYTF. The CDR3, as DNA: TGCGCCGTGGAGGGGGCGCAGGACTATGGCTACACCTTC.

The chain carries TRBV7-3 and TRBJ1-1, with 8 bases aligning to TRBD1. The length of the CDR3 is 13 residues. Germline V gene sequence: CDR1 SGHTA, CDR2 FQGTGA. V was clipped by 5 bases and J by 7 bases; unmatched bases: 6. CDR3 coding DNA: TGTGCCAGCAGCCCCAACAGGGGGGATGAAGCTTTCTTT. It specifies CASSPNRGDEAFF.

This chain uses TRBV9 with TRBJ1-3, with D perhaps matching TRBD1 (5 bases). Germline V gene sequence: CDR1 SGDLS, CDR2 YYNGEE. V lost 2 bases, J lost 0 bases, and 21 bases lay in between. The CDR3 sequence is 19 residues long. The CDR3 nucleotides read TGTGCCAGCAGCGTCAGGTACGAGGTTGAGACAGCCTCTGGAAACACCATATATTTT. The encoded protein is CASSVRYEVETASGNTIYF.

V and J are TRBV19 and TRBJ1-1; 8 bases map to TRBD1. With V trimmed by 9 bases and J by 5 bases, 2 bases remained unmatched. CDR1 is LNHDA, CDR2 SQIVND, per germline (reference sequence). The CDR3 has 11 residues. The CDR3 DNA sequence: TGTGCCAGCTGGACAGGGACTGAAGCTTTCTTT. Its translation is CASWTGTEAFF.

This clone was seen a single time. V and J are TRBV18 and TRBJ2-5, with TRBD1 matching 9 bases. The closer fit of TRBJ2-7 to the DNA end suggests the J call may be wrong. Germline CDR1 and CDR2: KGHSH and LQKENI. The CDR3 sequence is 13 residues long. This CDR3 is CASADRGLYEQYF. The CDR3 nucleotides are TGTGCCAGCGCAGACAGGGGGTTATACGAGCAGTACTTC.

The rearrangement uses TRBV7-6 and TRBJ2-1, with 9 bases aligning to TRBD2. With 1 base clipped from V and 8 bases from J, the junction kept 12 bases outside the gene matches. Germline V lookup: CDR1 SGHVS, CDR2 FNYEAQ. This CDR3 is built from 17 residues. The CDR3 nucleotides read TGTGCCAGCAGCTTAGGGCGGCGGGGGGGAGTAGGAGATGAGCAGTTCTTC. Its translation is CASSLGRRGGVGDEQFF.

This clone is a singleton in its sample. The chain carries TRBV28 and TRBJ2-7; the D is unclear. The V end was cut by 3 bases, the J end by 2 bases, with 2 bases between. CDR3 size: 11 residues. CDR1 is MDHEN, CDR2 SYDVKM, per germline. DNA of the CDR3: TGTGCCAGCAGTTTTACCTACGAGCAGTACTTC. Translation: CASSFTYEQYF.

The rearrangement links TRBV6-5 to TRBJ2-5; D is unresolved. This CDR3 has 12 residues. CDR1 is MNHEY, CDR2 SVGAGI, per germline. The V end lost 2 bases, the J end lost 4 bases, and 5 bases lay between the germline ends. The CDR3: CASSYAGETQYF. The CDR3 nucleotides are TGTGCCAGCAGTTACGCCGGAGAGACCCAGTACTTC.

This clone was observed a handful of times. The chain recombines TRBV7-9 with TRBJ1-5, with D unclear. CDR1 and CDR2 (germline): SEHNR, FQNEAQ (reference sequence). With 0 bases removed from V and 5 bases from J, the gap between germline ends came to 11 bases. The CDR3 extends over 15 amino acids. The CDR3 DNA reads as TGTGCCAGCAGCTTAGCTTCGGGTAGAGATCAGCCCCAGCATTTT. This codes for CASSLASGRDQPQHF.

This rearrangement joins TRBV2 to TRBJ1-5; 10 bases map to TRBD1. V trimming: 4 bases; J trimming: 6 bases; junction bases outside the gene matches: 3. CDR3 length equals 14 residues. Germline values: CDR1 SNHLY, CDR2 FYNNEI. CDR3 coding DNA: TGTGCCAGCAGTGGGACAGGGGGACGTCAGCCCCAGCATTTT. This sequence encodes CASSGTGGRQPQHF.

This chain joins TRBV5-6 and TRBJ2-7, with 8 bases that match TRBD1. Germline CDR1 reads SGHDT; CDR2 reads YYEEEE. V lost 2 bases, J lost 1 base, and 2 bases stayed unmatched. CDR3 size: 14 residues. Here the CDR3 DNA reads TGTGCCAGCAGCTTCCGGGACAGGTCCTACGAGCAGTACTTC. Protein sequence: CASSFRDRSYEQYF.

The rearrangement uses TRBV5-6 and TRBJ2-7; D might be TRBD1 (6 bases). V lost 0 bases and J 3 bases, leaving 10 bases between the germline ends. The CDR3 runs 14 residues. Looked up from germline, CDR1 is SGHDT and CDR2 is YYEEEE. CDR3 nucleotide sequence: TGTGCCAGCAGCTTGGGTGGGACACACTACGAGCAGTACTTC. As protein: CASSLGGTHYEQYF.

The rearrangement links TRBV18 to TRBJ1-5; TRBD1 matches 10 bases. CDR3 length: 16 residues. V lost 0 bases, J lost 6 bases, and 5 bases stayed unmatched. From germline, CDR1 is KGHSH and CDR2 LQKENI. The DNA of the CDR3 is TGTGCCAGCTCACCACCGGTGACAGGGGGCGCTCAGCCCCAGCATTTT. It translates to CASSPPVTGGAQPQHF.

DNA of the CDR3: TGTGCCAGCAGTTACTCCGGACACCTCTCCTACGAGCAGTACTTC. Its translation is CASSYSGHLSYEQYF. V is TRBV6-5 and J is TRBJ2-7, with D possibly TRBD1 on 5 matching bases. There are 15 residues in the CDR3. V was cut by 0 bases and J by 0 bases, with 9 bases left in between. CDR1 MNHEY and CDR2 SVGAGI come from the germline V gene.